One T cell receptor beta chain is described in this entry. Its antigen is currently not known. Base qualities are missing; no much larger clone stands one base away. This specimen belongs to a study of blood T cell repertoires in COVID-19 (dated by TCRdb to the early 2020s). Some background on the complete study: The collaborator samples originated in the United States, Italy and Spain and spanned the acute and convalescent phases of COVID-19. The prospective study material was composed of cDNA or gDNA derived from T cells, B-cell-depleted T cells, or PBMCs. Deeply sampled blood TCRbeta repertoires from subjects exposed to, actively infected with, or recovered from COVID-19 were included in the dataset. The repertoires were released in a freely available public database intended as a resource for research on the immune response to SARS-CoV-2. Samples were obtained from the ongoing ImmuneRACE study (first 160 participants) and from over 1,000 subjects provided by 6 global collaborators. Nearly every sample came with metadata listing a de-identified subject ID, COVID-19 status, age in years and sex. Where available, HLA class I and class II types were taken from metadata supplied by the sample provider and were not determined by assay-based typing.

TCRbeta CDR3 regions were amplified from genomic DNA using the immunoSEQ Assay, a bias-controlled multiplex PCR. Under the source paper's analysis protocol: Within the assay, amplification of reference gene primers was used to estimate how many nucleated cells each sample contained. Sequence reads were collapsed and filtered to measure the absolute abundance of every unique TCRbeta CDR3 rearrangement. For each sample, productive Simpson clonality was calculated by taking the square root of Simpson's diversity index across productive rearrangements. TCRdb mirrors the immuneACCESS table, restricted to in-frame sequences. Some clones are absent from its copies; in checked studies, under half trace to an unresolved V gene, and the reason for the others is unknown. That table is the source of V, J and clone size, and D and trimming were worked out from the DNA. The sample has about 200,000 clones on record, over 75% of them singletons. The ten largest make up 4.4% of the sample.

Spanning cysteine to phenylalanine, the CDR3 consists of 15 amino acids. Of the read, only the CDR3 DNA is kept; its 45 bases are in frame from base 1. Per the germline V gene, SGHRS is the CDR1 and YFSETQ is the CDR2. Trimming removed 5 bases from V and 3 bases from J, leaving 17 bases between the germline ends. Study-wide findings and limitations: How much clinical and demographic metadata was included differed by source and by participant, and the metadata was provided uncurated.

The collaborating institutions used their own protocols to collect whole blood in K2EDTA tubes. For TCRbeta analysis, collaborator samples were shipped as frozen whole blood, as isolated PBMCs, or as DNA extracted from either sample type. The V gene is TRBV5-1 and the J gene is TRBJ1-2; TRBD1 might be the D gene, on 6 matching bases. Sequencing was performed on peripheral blood. The clonotype comes from a man in his forties or fifties with acute or convalescent COVID-19. The CDR3 region reads CASSWGQAGDYGYTF. Read as DNA, the sequence is TGCGCCAGCAGTTGGGGGCAGGCAGGGGACTATGGCTACACCTTC.